This T cell receptor (beta chain) was identified in a study of blood T cells in healthy people across ages. There are 14 residues in the CDR3. V lost 7 bases, J lost 5 bases, and 7 bases stayed unmatched. Germline-derived CDR1 and CDR2 are MNHEY and SMNVEV (reference sequence). Together with a sample-barcoded 5' primer, a J-beta primer mix was included in a second PCR lasting roughly 7 to 11 cycles. TCRdb recomputed calls from the 5' RACE reads with MiXCR, one row per CDR3 protein. The sample gives 710,000 or so distinct CDR3 sequences, about 30% of which show up once; roughly 14% is in the top ten. Comments on this clonotype: This clone may be a read error of a much larger clone one base away.

The chain recombines TRBV27 with TRBJ2-3, with 9 bases aligning to TRBD1. Input material: blood. This clonotype originated in a woman older than 75 in good health. The CDR3 region is CASKLPGQGDTQYF. The CDR3 bases are TGTGCCAGCAAACTTCCGGGACAGGGAGATACGCAGTATTTT.